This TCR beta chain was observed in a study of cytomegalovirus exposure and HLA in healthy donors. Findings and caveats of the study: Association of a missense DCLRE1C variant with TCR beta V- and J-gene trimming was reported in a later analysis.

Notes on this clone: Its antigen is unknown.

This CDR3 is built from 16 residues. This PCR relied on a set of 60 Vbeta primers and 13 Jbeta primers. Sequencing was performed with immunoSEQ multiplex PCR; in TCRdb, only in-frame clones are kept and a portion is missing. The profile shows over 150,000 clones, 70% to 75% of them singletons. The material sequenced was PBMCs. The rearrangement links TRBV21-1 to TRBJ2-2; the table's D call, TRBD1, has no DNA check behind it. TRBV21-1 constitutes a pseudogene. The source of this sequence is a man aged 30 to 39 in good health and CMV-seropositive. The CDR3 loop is CASSRKGQGNTGELFF. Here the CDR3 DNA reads TGTGCCAGCAGCAGGAAGGGACAGGGTAACACCGGGGAGCTGTTTTTT.